This TCR beta chain derives from a study of T cell repertoires in cytomegalovirus infection. Study at large: Indications of both CMV infection and matching HLA type were provided by public TCR beta signatures. Study results and caveats: HLA-C-restricted CMV-specific TCR beta clonotypes were dominant in the ex vivo response. Of the TCR beta families, the public ones yielded a cumulative frequency that identified carriers of CMV plus the relevant HLA.

TCRdb reprocessed the reads with MiXCR, giving one entry per CDR3 protein. The sample records about a million distinct CDR3 sequences, 31% being singletons. This clonotype has a count of ten or more. Its antigen is unidentified. V lost 3 bases, J lost 1 base, and 9 bases lay in between. This CDR3 has 14 residues. CDR1 is SGHVS and CDR2 is FQNEAQ in the germline V gene. The J gene is TRBJ1-1, the V gene TRBV7-8; D not resolved. The specimen was cultured CD8+ T cells from PBMCs, collected from culture after CMV antigen stimulation. The clonotype originates from a human donor in good health (CMV status not recorded). Some clones in this sample may be carry-over from other donors' samples. DNA of the CDR3: TGTGCCAGCAGCTTCTCATACGGGAACACTGAAGCTTTCTTT. Protein sequence: CASSFSYGNTEAFF.